The 5 T cell receptor beta chains listed next were all sequenced from one sample in a study of T cells in Graves' hyperthyroidism and ophthalmopathy. Amplification of TCR beta CDR3 regions was performed using RNA transcripts as template. During a first-round RT-PCR of the TCR CDR3, the HTBI primer set was used. Each CDR3 protein is one row after TCRdb ran MiXCR on the multiplex PCR reads. The sample carries approximately 570,000 distinct CDR3 sequences, nearly 20% recorded once. Source material: blood. Receptors originate from a man between 35 and 55 years old with Graves' ophthalmopathy.

As to this clonotype: A junction boundary mismatches the germline segment, possibly from a read error. V and J are TRBV5-1 and TRBJ1-5; D might be TRBD1 (5 bases). In germline, CDR1 is SGHRS, CDR2 YFSETQ. CDR3 length equals 16 residues. Here the CDR3 DNA reads TGCACCAGCAGCTTGGGAGGGGCTCTGGGCAATCAGCCCCAGCATTTT. This translates into CTSSLGGALGNQPQHF. Full variable domain (remainder filled in from reference TRBV5-1 and TRBJ1-5): KAGVTQTPRYLIKTRGQQVTLSCSPISGHRSVSWYQQTPGQGLQFLFEYFSETQRNKGNFPGRFSGRQFSNSRSEMNVSTLELGDSALYLCTSSLGGALGNQPQHFGDGTRLSIL.

This clonotype was seen repeatedly, ten times or more. This rearrangement joins TRBV7-3 to TRBJ2-5; possible D gene TRBD2, 6 bases. V was cut by 4 bases and J by 5 bases, with 17 bases left in between. Germline V gene sequence: CDR1 SGHTA, CDR2 FQGTGA. The CDR3 is made up of 15 amino acids. The CDR3 DNA follows: TGTGCCAGCAGCTGGCGTGGGGGACTCGGGGAGACCCAGTACTTC. The encoded protein is CASSWRGGLGETQYF.

This clonotype was observed a few times. This chain links TRBV5-1 with TRBJ2-1; 7 positions agree with TRBD1. The CDR3 totals 15 residues. Trimming at V came to 4 bases and at J to 5 bases, leaving 9 bases not matched to a gene. Germline V gives CDR1 SGHRS, CDR2 YFSETQ. The CDR3 here is CASSPTGPFDNEQFF. The CDR3 DNA is TGCGCCAGCAGCCCGACAGGGCCCTTTGACAATGAGCAGTTCTTC.

This chain connects TRBV29-1 to TRBJ1-4; weak D call: TRBD1 (6 bases). Germline CDR1 SQVTM, CDR2 ANQGSEA. Trimming took 6 bases from V and 4 from J, leaving 9 bases between them. The CDR3 spans 12 residues. The CDR3 DNA sequence: TGCAGCGTACAGGGTAATAATGAAAAACTGTTTTTT. As protein: CSVQGNNEKLFF. Variable domain in full (rest from reference TRBV29-1 and TRBJ1-4): SAVISQKPSRDICQRGTSLTIQCQVDSQVTMMFWYRQQPGQSLTLIATANQGSEATYESGFVIDKFPISRPNLTFSTLTVSNMSPEDSSIYLCSVQGNNEKLFFGSGTQLSVL.

V usage is TRBV19 and J usage is TRBJ1-2; no definite D call. In germline, CDR1 is LNHDA, CDR2 SQIVND (reference sequence). V gave up 0 bases and J gave up 8 bases, with 13 bases separating them. This CDR3 is built from 14 residues. This CDR3 is CASSIDSARGGYTF. The DNA for the CDR3 is TGTGCCAGTAGTATAGACAGCGCCCGTGGAGGCTACACCTTC.